Listed below are T cell receptor beta chains from one sample, sequenced in a study of radiotherapy plus CTLA-4 blockade in lung cancer. TCRdb's copy holds only in-frame clones and misses some; the assay was immunoSEQ multiplex PCR. This sample has some 64,000 clones; 70% to 85% occur once, and the top ten carry about 4.5%. Material: peripheral blood, obtained from a patient treated with radiotherapy plus ipilimumab. Receptor source: a human donor with non-small cell lung cancer who had a complete response to radiotherapy plus ipilimumab. Each CDR3 is given with its conserved first and last residue. The D gene is left open where the match is weak. The size entry is marked missing in some rows and otherwise reads once, few, many or a size class.

v_gene,len,abundance,d_gene,j_gene,CDR3nt,CDR3aa
TRBV6-5,12,.,.,TRBJ1-2,TGTGCCAGCAGACTGACAGGCTATGGCTACACCTTC,CASRLTGYGYTF
TRBV7-2,14,once,.,TRBJ1-1,TGTGCCAGCAGCTTACAGGAGATGAACACTGAAGCTTTCTTT,CASSLQEMNTEAFF
TRBV9,15,.,.,TRBJ1-5,TGTGCCAGCAGCGCTTATACCGGGCCCAATCAGCCCCAGCATTTT,CASSAYTGPNQPQHF
TRBV4-1,16,.,.,TRBJ2-1,TGCGCCAGCAGCCAAGGGCTTATTCGGGTACGCAATGAGCAGTTCTTC,CASSQGLIRVRNEQFF
TRBV4-3,16,.,TRBD1,TRBJ2-6,TGCGCCAGCAGCCAAGCAGGGGGCGCCGGGGCCAACGTCCTGACTTTC,CASSQAGGAGANVLTF
TRBV7-7,13,.,.,TRBJ2-5,TGTGCTAGCAGCTCCGGGTCACAAGAGACCCAGTACTTC,CASSSGSQETQYF
TRBV7-7,15,.,TRBD1,TRBJ1-2,TGCGCCAGCAGCCTATACAGGGGAAGAGACTATGGCTACACCTTC,CASSLYRGRDYGYTF
TRBV30,14,.,.,TRBJ2-1,TGTGCCTGGAGTATGGAGATCTCCTACAATGAGCAGTTCTTC,CAWSMEISYNEQFF
TRBV30,14,.,.,TRBJ1-1,TGTGCCTGGAGTGCCGCAGGGGCTTCCACTGAAGCTTTCTTT,CAWSAAGASTEAFF
TRBV11-2,15,.,.,TRBJ1-2,TGTGCCAGCAGCTTAGCGGGGGCAGGGATCGATGGCTACACCTTC,CASSLAGAGIDGYTF
TRBV18,16,.,.,TRBJ1-1,TGTACCAGCTCGTATGGGACGGCCAAGCGCAGCACTGAAGCTTTCTTT,CTSSYGTAKRSTEAFF
TRBV7-8,13,.,.,TRBJ1-2,TGTGCCGCCTCGACAGGAGCAAACTATGGCTACACCTTC,CAASTGANYGYTF
TRBV30,20,.,TRBD1,TRBJ1-1,TGTGCCTGCTTGAGAGGGGCGGGACAGTTTCTGAGGGTGTCCTACACTGAAGCTTTCTTT,CACLRGAGQFLRVSYTEAFF
TRBV7-9,16,.,.,TRBJ2-2,.,CASSLEAGFGAGELFF
TRBV5-1,14,.,.,TRBJ2-3,TGCGCCAGCAGCTTGGCGGGGAGCACAGATACGCAGTATTTT,CASSLAGSTDTQYF
TRBV7-2,12,.,.,TRBJ2-1,TGTGCCAGCAGCCGAGGCTACAATGAGCAGTTCTTC,CASSRGYNEQFF
TRBV7-7,15,.,TRBD1,TRBJ2-5,TGTGCTAGCAGCTTAGGGGGGACAGGACAAGAGACCCAGTACTTC,CASSLGGTGQETQYF
TRBV4-1,16,.,.,TRBJ2-1,TGCGCCAGCAGCCAAGATCCCCAGGGGTCCTACAATGAGCAGTTCTTC,CASSQDPQGSYNEQFF
TRBV5-1,15,.,.,TRBJ2-1,TGCGCCAGCAGCTTGTGGGCAGGGGATGGCAATGAGCAGTTCTTC,CASSLWAGDGNEQFF
TRBV7-8,14,.,.,TRBJ1-1,TGTGCCAGCAGCCCCAGACAGGTGAACACTGAAGCTTTCTTT,CASSPRQVNTEAFF
TRBV29-1,12,.,TRBD1,TRBJ1-1,TGCAGCGTAAGACAGGGTTGGACTGAAGCTTTCTTT,CSVRQGWTEAFF
TRBV2,15,.,TRBD1,TRBJ1-1,TGTGCCAGCAGTGCGACACAGGGGGGGAGTGTTGAAGCTTTCTTT,CASSATQGGSVEAFF